These T cell receptor beta chains were read from a single sample in a study of T cell repertoires in cytomegalovirus infection. These TCRs' antigens remain unknown. A single record per CDR3 protein comes from TCRdb applying MiXCR to the reads. Here the sample spans around 120,000 distinct CDR3 sequences, 20% to 30% being singletons. The sequenced sample was PBMCs, sequenced either directly or after in vitro stimulation (not recorded which). These TCRs come from a human donor in good health (CMV status not recorded). Some clones in this sample may be carry-over from other donors' samples. Each CDR3 is given with its conserved first and last residue. The order of the fields is V gene, J gene, clone size, D gene, CDR3 DNA, CDR3 protein. D genes are given only for firm matches. Clone sizes are given selectively: once, few, many, or a class where the clone is expanded.

>TRBV4-3|TRBJ1-1|NA|NA
TGCGCCAGCAGCCAAGTCGGGTCGGGGGGAGAGAAAGCTTTCTTT
CASSQVGSGGEKAFF
>TRBV14|TRBJ1-1|NA|NA
TGTGCCAGCAGCCTGCGAGGGGCGTTGGTGAACACTGAAGCTTTCTTT
CASSLRGALVNTEAFF
>TRBV5-4|TRBJ2-3|NA|TRBD2
TGTGCCAGCAGCACAGCGGGAGGGAGAACAGATACGCAGTATTTT
CASSTAGGRTDTQYF
>TRBV12-3/TRBV12-4|TRBJ2-4|many|NA
TGTGCCAGCAGTGGTCGGTTACTGCTAGCCAAAAACATTCAGTACTTC
CASSGRLLLAKNIQYF
>TRBV7-2|TRBJ2-1|few|TRBD2
TGTGCCAGCAGCTTAAGCGGGAGAGGATACAATGAGCAGTTCTTC
CASSLSGRGYNEQFF
>TRBV7-2|TRBJ2-5|many|TRBD1
TGTGCCAGCAGCTTAGCGGGGACAGGGCCGAAGACCCAGTACTTC
CASSLAGTGPKTQYF
>TRBV27|TRBJ1-2|NA|NA
TGTGCCAGCAGTCCAGGGACACCGGGGAGGGGCTACACCTTC
CASSPGTPGRGYTF
>TRBV7-8|TRBJ2-4|many|NA
TGTGCCAGCAGCTTAGAGGCCGTCGAAAACATTCAGTACTTC
CASSLEAVENIQYF
>TRBV7-2|TRBJ2-5|many|NA
TGTGCCAGCAGCTTTTATGGCAGGGAAGAGACCCAGTACTTC
CASSFYGREETQYF
>TRBV7-3|TRBJ2-1|many|NA
TGTGCCAGCAGCTCCCGTGGGGGAGGCCGGGTCCTTGAGCAGTTCTTC
CASSSRGGGRVLEQFF
>TRBV27|TRBJ2-1|few|TRBD1
TGTGCCAGCAGTCTGACAGGGGACAATGAGCAGTTCTTC
CASSLTGDNEQFF
>TRBV5-1|TRBJ2-5|NA|TRBD2
TGCGCCAGCAGCTCATTCGAACTAGCGGGGATGGAGACCCAGTACTTC
CASSSFELAGMETQYF
>TRBV6-2/TRBV6-3|TRBJ2-3|NA|NA
TGTGCCAGCAGTTACTCAACGGGGACCGTCACAGATACGCAGTATTTT
CASSYSTGTVTDTQYF
>TRBV6-2/TRBV6-3|TRBJ2-1|NA|NA
TGTGCCAGTAGATATTCTTACTACAATGAGCAGTTCTTC
CASRYSYYNEQFF
>TRBV19|TRBJ1-1|NA|NA
TGTGCCAGTAGTATAGGCACTGAAGCTTTCTTT
CASSIGTEAFF
>TRBV20-1|TRBJ2-5|few|NA
TGCAGCGGGGGGCCGCACCAAGAGACCCAGTACTTC
CSGGPHQETQYF
>TRBV7-2|TRBJ1-5|many|NA
TGTGCCAGCAGCTTGGGCCTTTATAGCAATCAGCCCCAGCATTTT
CASSLGLYSNQPQHF
>TRBV5-4|TRBJ2-7|few|TRBD1
TGTGCCAGCAGCTTGGCCGGGACAGACTACTACGAGCAGTACTTC
CASSLAGTDYYEQYF
>TRBV6-1|TRBJ2-7|few|TRBD2
TGTGCCAGCTCCAAGGGAGGGGTTTCCTACGAGCAGTACTTC
CASSKGGVSYEQYF
>TRBV7-9|TRBJ1-1|few|NA
TGTGCCAGCAGCCCCTGGACAGAGGTGATGAACACTGAAGCTTTCTTT
CASSPWTEVMNTEAFF
>TRBV12-3/TRBV12-4|TRBJ1-1|NA|TRBD1
TGTGCCAGCAGTTTAGGGACAGGGGGGTACACTGAAGCTTTCTTT
CASSLGTGGYTEAFF
>TRBV18|TRBJ2-1|few|NA
TGTGCCAGCTTTACGGGCACCAACTACAATGAGCAGTTCTTC
CASFTGTNYNEQFF
>TRBV25-1|TRBJ2-1|NA|TRBD2
TGTGCCAGCAGTGAACGTGGTAGCGGGAGGGGTAACTACAATGAGCAGTTCTTC
CASSERGSGRGNYNEQFF
>TRBV27|TRBJ1-3|NA|NA
TGTGCCAGCAGTTTATCGCGGGGTTCGGACACCATATATTTT
CASSLSRGSDTIYF
>TRBV19|TRBJ2-4|NA|TRBD1
TGTGCCAGTAGTCCCCACCCCCCGGACAGGGAAATAGCCAAAAACATTCAGTACTTC
CASSPHPPDREIAKNIQYF
>TRBV27|TRBJ1-2|many|NA
TGTGCCAGCAGTCCGATCGACGGTGGCTACACCTTC
CASSPIDGGYTF
>TRBV20-1|TRBJ1-6|many|NA
TGCAGTGCTAGAGATCCACAATTCTCCTATAATTCACCCCTCCACTTT
CSARDPQFSYNSPLHF
>TRBV6-2/TRBV6-3|TRBJ2-5|NA|NA
TGTGCCAGCAGTACCGACAGACACTCCACGGCGAAGGACTTC
CASSTDRHSTAKDF
>TRBV29-1|TRBJ1-1|NA|NA
TGCAGCGTTGACTCGGCAGGGCCCTACACTGAAGCTTTCTTT
CSVDSAGPYTEAFF
>TRBV4-1|TRBJ1-6|NA|TRBD1
TGCGCCAGCAGCCTAGGACAGGGGGGTAACTCACCCCTCCACTTT
CASSLGQGGNSPLHF
>TRBV20-1|TRBJ2-5|many|TRBD2
TGCAGTGCTGGAACCGATAGCGGGACACAAGAGACCCAGTACTTC
CSAGTDSGTQETQYF
>TRBV5-1|TRBJ2-1|NA|NA
TGCGCCAGCAGCTTATCTCGGTATGAGCAGTTCTTC
CASSLSRYEQFF
>TRBV6-2/TRBV6-3|TRBJ2-1|many|TRBD2
TGTGCCAGCAGTTACTCTTGGACTAGCGGATACTCCTACAATGAGCAGTTCTTC
CASSYSWTSGYSYNEQFF
>TRBV20-1|TRBJ1-6|NA|TRBD1
TGCAGTGCTAGAGCTCCCCCGACAGGGGCTTATAATTCACCCCTCCACTTT
CSARAPPTGAYNSPLHF
>TRBV28|TRBJ2-5|few|TRBD2
TGTGCCAGCAGTTTAGTTGGTAGCGGGAGGTGGGAGACCCAGTACTTC
CASSLVGSGRWETQYF
>TRBV6-2/TRBV6-3|TRBJ2-7|NA|TRBD2
TGTGCCAGCAGTTACGCGGGACTAGCGGGAAGGGAGCAGTACTTC
CASSYAGLAGREQYF
>TRBV5-1|TRBJ1-4|NA|NA
TGCGCCAGCCGGGACGGAGGTAATGAAAAACTGTTTTTT
CASRDGGNEKLFF
>TRBV7-9|TRBJ2-7|NA|NA
TGTGCCAGCAGCTCCCCAGAGCGGCAAGGGTTATACGAGCAGTACTTC
CASSSPERQGLYEQYF
>TRBV5-6|TRBJ2-1|once|NA
TGTGCCAGCAGCTTGTTGACCCCCGGAGTTCGGTTCTTC
CASSLLTPGVRFF
>TRBV12-3/TRBV12-4|TRBJ2-7|NA|NA
TGTGCCAGCAGTTACTCGTCCGAAGCCCGCCACGAGCAGTACTTC
CASSYSSEARHEQYF
>TRBV15|TRBJ2-5|NA|NA
TGTGCCACCAGCAGCCCCATCCAAGAGACCCAGTACTTC
CATSSPIQETQYF
>TRBV4-1|TRBJ1-2|NA|TRBD1
TGCGCCAGCAGCCAAGCCAGGGGGGACTATGGCTACACCTTC
CASSQARGDYGYTF
>TRBV6-6|TRBJ2-7|NA|NA
TGTGCCAGCAGTTACTCGTCCGGCGGCAGCTCCTACGAGCAGTACTTC
CASSYSSGGSSYEQYF
>TRBV7-2|TRBJ2-5|many|NA
TGTGCCAGCAGCTTATATGGCCCACAAGAGACCCAGTACTTC
CASSLYGPQETQYF
>TRBV10-3|TRBJ2-7|NA|NA
TGTGCCATCAGAAAAACTGGGTCTTACGAGCAGTACTTC
CAIRKTGSYEQYF